This T cell receptor beta chain comes out of a study of CD8+ T cells in alopecia areata. Study as a whole: Among treated patients, severity was scored by affected scalp area percentage.

The treatment was: oral pan-JAK inhibitor, 5-10 mg twice daily. General study results and limits: Normal skin contains resident alphabeta T cells, and these are also sequenced in scalp samples. Researchers report lesional scalp, most notably alopecia totalis/universalis, outstripped normal scalp in clonality. With just one nonresponder, it is still uncertain whether baseline CD8+ expansion relates to response.

V dropped 1 base and J dropped 10 bases, with 17 bases sitting between them. Germline CDR1 is KGHSH and CDR2 is LQKENI. The CDR3 runs 15 residues. The sequencing template was cDNA reverse transcribed from extracted RNA. Libraries were prepared by immunoSEQ multiplex PCR; TCRdb keeps only in-frame clonotypes and omits some of them. Of roughly 210,000 clones listed, roughly 40% are singletons. A word on this clone: Its antigen is as yet unknown.

The J gene is TRBJ2-1, the V gene TRBV18; D is unresolved. The receptor was derived from a human donor with alopecia areata. The sequencing here drew on CD4+ T cells sorted from blood, taken at approximately week 37, from a patient treated with tofacitinib. The CDR3 coding sequence is TGTGCCAGCTCACCACAGCGAACATCGGTCGAGGAGCAGTTCTTC. Translation: CASSPQRTSVEEQFF. The entire variable domain, with the rest obtained from reference TRBV18 and TRBJ2-1, is as follows: NAGVMQNPRHLVRRRGQEARLRCSPMKGHSHVYWYRQLPEEGLKFMVYLQKENIIDESGMPKERFSAEFPKEGPSILRIQQVVRGDSAAYFCASSPQRTSVEEQFFGPGTRLTVL.